This TCR beta chain was identified during a study of shared clonotypes between healthy human individuals. Only Caucasian adults living in Nashville, Tennessee served as donors. Researchers partitioned CD4+ cells into CD45RA+ naive and CD45RA-negative memory subsets. This clone was counted once. DNA at 200 ng, approximately 30,000 T cell genomes, went into sorted-subset replicate PCRs. Assay: immunoSEQ multiplex PCR; the TCRdb copy retains only in-frame clones and omits some. Among 2,500,000 or so clones listed, 92% were seen once. Trimming removed 7 bases from V and 3 bases from J, with 19 bases in between. Germline CDR1 MDHEN, CDR2 SYDVKM. The length of the CDR3 is 15 residues.

This receptor was identified in a man between 18 and 29 years old in good health. Some clones in this sample may be carry-over from other donors' samples. The V and J genes are TRBV28 and TRBJ2-7; D might be TRBD2 (5 bases). Sequencing was done on a sample of naive CD4+ T cells from PBMCs. Subset in this sample: CD45RA+ positively selected. This chain's CDR3 is CASTKPGSPLYEQYF. For the CDR3, the DNA is TGTGCCAGCACCAAACCGGGGTCTCCTCTCTACGAGCAGTACTTC.